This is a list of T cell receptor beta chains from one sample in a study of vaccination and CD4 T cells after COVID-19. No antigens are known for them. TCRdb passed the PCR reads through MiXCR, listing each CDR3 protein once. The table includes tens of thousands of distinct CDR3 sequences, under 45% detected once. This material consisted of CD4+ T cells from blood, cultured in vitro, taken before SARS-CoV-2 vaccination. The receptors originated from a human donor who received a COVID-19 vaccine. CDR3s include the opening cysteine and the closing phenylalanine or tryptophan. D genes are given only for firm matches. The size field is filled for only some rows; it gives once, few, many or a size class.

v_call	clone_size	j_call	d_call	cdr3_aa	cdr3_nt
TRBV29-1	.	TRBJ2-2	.	CSVNGGTNTGELFF	TGCAGCGTTAACGGGGGAACCAACACCGGGGAGCTGTTTTTT
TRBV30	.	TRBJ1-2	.	CAWSPGQYGYTF	TGTGCCTGGAGCCCGGGGCAGTATGGCTACACCTTC
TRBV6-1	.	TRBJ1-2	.	CASSEEPAAGNRYGYTF	TGTGCCAGCAGTGAAGAACCCGCGGCAGGGAATAGGTATGGCTACACCTTC
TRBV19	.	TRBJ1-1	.	CAISSGGNTEAFF	TGTGCCATCAGCAGCGGGGGGAACACTGAAGCTTTCTTT
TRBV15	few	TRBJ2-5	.	CATSGFKAPQETQYF	TGTGCCACCAGCGGTTTTAAGGCTCCCCAAGAGACCCAGTACTTC
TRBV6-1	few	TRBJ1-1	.	CASSVKFMNTEAFF	TGTGCCAGCAGTGTCAAGTTCATGAACACTGAAGCTTTCTTT
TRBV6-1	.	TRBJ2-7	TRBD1	CASSEDRGQGYYEQYF	TGTGCCAGCAGTGAAGATAGGGGACAGGGTTACTACGAGCAGTACTTC
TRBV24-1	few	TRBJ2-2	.	CATSELDMAGTGELFF	TGTGCCACCAGTGAACTCGACATGGCGGGCACCGGGGAGCTGTTTTTT
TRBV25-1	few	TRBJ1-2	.	CASSAPGYYGYTF	TGTGCCAGCAGTGCACCGGGATACTATGGCTACACCTTC
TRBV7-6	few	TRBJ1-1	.	CASSLVGAQEQTEAFF	TGTGCCAGCAGCTTAGTCGGAGCCCAAGAACAGACTGAAGCTTTCTTT
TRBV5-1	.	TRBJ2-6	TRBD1	CASSLGQGSGANVLTF	TGCGCCAGCAGCTTGGGACAGGGGTCTGGGGCCAACGTCCTGACTTTC
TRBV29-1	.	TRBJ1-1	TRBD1	CSVVTGGVTEAFF	TGCAGCGTTGTTACAGGGGGGGTAACTGAAGCTTTCTTT
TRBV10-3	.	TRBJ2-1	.	CAISTSPDSYEQFF	TGTGCCATCAGTACCTCCCCGGACAGCTATGAGCAGTTCTTC
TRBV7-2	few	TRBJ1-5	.	CASSPRRGRNQPQHF	TGTGCCAGCAGTCCCCGAAGGGGGAGAAACCAGCCCCAGCATTTT
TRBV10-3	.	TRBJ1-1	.	CATGGSIMNTEAFF	TGTGCCACCGGGGGCAGTATCATGAACACTGAAGCTTTCTTT
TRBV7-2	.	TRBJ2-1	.	CASSLPGGRKFF	TGTGCCAGCAGCCTACCGGGGGGCCGTAAGTTCTTC
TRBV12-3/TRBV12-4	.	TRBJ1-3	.	CASSLTAAGNTIYF	TGTGCCAGCAGTTTAACGGCTGCTGGAAACACCATATATTTT
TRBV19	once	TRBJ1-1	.	CASSPTGTENTEAFF	TGTGCCAGTAGTCCAACCGGGACCGAGAACACTGAAGCTTTCTTT
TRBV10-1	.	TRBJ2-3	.	CASSDPTDTQYF	TGCGCCAGCAGTGATCCCACAGATACGCAGTATTTT
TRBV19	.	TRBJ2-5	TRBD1	CASSIAGQGQETQYF	TGTGCCAGTAGTATAGCCGGACAGGGACAAGAGACCCAGTACTTC
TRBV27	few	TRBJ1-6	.	CASSFRERSPLHF	TGTGCCAGCAGTTTTCGCGAGCGGTCACCCCTCCACTTT
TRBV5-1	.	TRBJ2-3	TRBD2	CASSTSGGKDTQYF	TGCGCCAGCAGCACGAGCGGGGGGAAAGATACGCAGTATTTT
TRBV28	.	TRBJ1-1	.	CASRGGGSYTEAFF	TGTGCCAGCAGGGGGGGCGGTTCGTACACTGAAGCTTTCTTT
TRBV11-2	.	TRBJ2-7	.	CASSLGVGPRDYEQYF	TGTGCCAGCAGCTTAGGGGTGGGACCCAGGGACTACGAGCAGTACTTC